This T cell receptor beta chain was retrieved from a study of shared clonotypes between healthy human individuals. TCRdb's table, derived via immunoSEQ multiplex PCR, lists solely in-frame clones and lacks some. The table includes more than 2 million clones, about 94% detected once. Of note for this clone: The target antigen is unknown.

Naive CD45RA+ and memory CD45RA-negative subsets were split from CD4+ cells. Study results and caveats: Naive CD4 clonotypes were shared across several donors at around 5%. Generally, naive subsets (rather than memory subsets) showed larger estimated richness.

The sequencing sample was made of naive CD4+ T cells sorted from blood. Subset: CD45RA+ positively selected. The TCR sequence derives from a man between 18 and 29 years old in good health.

CDR3 residues: CASSPTIGYNEQFF. The DNA of the CDR3 is TGTGCCAGCTCTCCCACCATCGGCTACAATGAGCAGTTCTTC. The chain combines TRBV18 with TRBJ2-1; D is unresolved. This CDR3 has 14 residues. Trimming took off 6 bases at V and 3 bases at J, with 12 bases between the two ends. The V gene's germline CDR1 is KGHSH and CDR2 LQKENI.